The T cell receptor (beta chain) under discussion was sequenced for a study of beta chain features in type 1 diabetes. Every participating donor gave one draw, a heparinised blood sample averaging about 116 mL. Sorting with CD45RO/CCR7/CD25/CD127/CD95/CD27 yielded naive, central memory, regulatory and stem-like memory CD4+ cells. Study results and limitations: The study found that naive, central memory and Treg TCRB repertoires appeared more similar in patients than in healthy donors. An over-representation of cells with high TCR expression could result from cDNA sequencing. Among patients with Type 1 diabetes, TCRB CDR3s were moderately but significantly shorter in every one of the four CD4+ subsets.

V was cut by 4 bases and J by 0 bases, with 9 bases left in between. CDR1 LNHDA and CDR2 SQIVND come from the germline V gene (reference sequence). The CDR3 is 14 residues long. Every isolated RNA sample was fully reverse transcribed, so sequencing captured expressed TCRB transcripts. Sequencing was performed with immunoSEQ multiplex PCR; in TCRdb, only in-frame clones are kept and a portion is missing. The sample holds approximately 600,000 clones, about an eighth seen once. Points on this clone: Its antigen is not known.

The clonotype was recovered from a man under 40 with type 1 diabetes. What was sequenced was naive CD4+ T cells from blood. The rearrangement joins TRBV19 to TRBJ1-1, with D perhaps TRBD1 (5 bases). The DNA for the CDR3 is TGTGCCAGTAGTAGCGACAGCTTGAACACTGAAGCTTTCTTT. Residues: CASSSDSLNTEAFF.